The 11 T cell receptor beta chains in this list originate from one sample, sequenced in a study of cytomegalovirus exposure and HLA in healthy donors. Primers for the PCR totalled 60 Vbeta and 13 Jbeta. Data came from immunoSEQ multiplex PCR; TCRdb stores just in-frame clones and leaves some out. Of roughly 100,000 clones listed, 65% to 80% are singletons. Sequenced: PBMCs. The source is a male donor in good health and CMV-seronegative.

This clone was seen repeatedly, ten times or more. The V gene is TRBV5-1, the J gene TRBJ1-2, with TRBD1 as a possible D gene (6 bases). This CDR3 region has 15 residues. Germline lookup yields CDR1 SGHRS and CDR2 YFSETQ. The V end was cut by 2 bases, the J end by 0 bases, with 11 bases between. The CDR3 is CASSFQGSTNYGYTF. CDR3 DNA sequence: TGCGCCAGCAGCTTCCAGGGGAGTACTAACTATGGCTACACCTTC.

The gene calls are TRBV27 and TRBJ2-7, with TRBD2 matching over 12 bases. Germline V gene lookup returns CDR1 MNHEY and CDR2 SMNVEV (reference sequence). With 6 bases clipped from V and 4 bases from J, the junction kept 1 base outside the gene matches. The CDR3 totals 13 residues. The CDR3 nucleotides are TGTGCCAGCAGGACTAGCGGGAGTTACGAGCAGTACTTC. It specifies CASRTSGSYEQYF.

The chain employs TRBV19 and TRBJ2-2, with 10 bases that match TRBD1. The germline V gene has CDR1 LNHDA and CDR2 SQIVND (reference sequence). V shed 0 bases and J 6 bases; nucleotides not matched to a gene: 7. This CDR3 region has 17 residues. Here the CDR3 reads CASSIDRLDRGSGELFF. The CDR3 DNA is TGTGCCAGTAGTATAGACCGATTGGACAGGGGGTCCGGGGAGCTGTTTTTT. Together with reference TRBV19 and TRBJ2-2, the CDR3 gives the full variable domain: DGGITQSPKYLFRKEGQNVTLSCEQNLNHDAMYWYRQDPGQGLRLIYYSQIVNDFQKGDIAEGYSVSREKKESFPLTVTSAQKNPTAFYLCASSIDRLDRGSGELFFGEGSRLTVL.

The genes are TRBV7-2 and TRBJ2-2; TRBD2 agrees at 11 bases. The trim removed 5 bases at V and 5 bases at J, leaving 7 bases unmatched. In germline, CDR1 is SGHTA, CDR2 FQGNSA. The CDR3 sequence is 16 residues long. This chain's CDR3 is CASSTSTSGRTGELFF. The CDR3 DNA sequence: TGTGCCAGCAGCACATCCACTAGCGGGAGAACCGGGGAGCTGTTTTTT.

The V call is TRBV7-4, the J call TRBJ2-7; D is perhaps TRBD1 (6 bases). V was shortened by 1 base and J by 3 bases, with 28 bases between the two germline ends. The CDR3 is 20 amino acids. Germline CDR1 and CDR2: SGHVT and SQSDAQ. CDR3 sequence: CASSLGGTGHLGGKHYEQYF. CDR3 sequence (DNA): TGTGCCAGCAGCTTAGGGGGTACGGGACACCTAGGCGGAAAACACTACGAGCAGTACTTC.

The CDR3 nucleotides are TGTGCCAGCTCACCACAGATCTTAGCGGGGTTGAGCAATGAGCAGTTCTTC. Its protein product is CASSPQILAGLSNEQFF. J is TRBJ2-1 and V is TRBV18, with 8 bases that match TRBD2. Germline V lookup: CDR1 KGHSH, CDR2 LQKENI. V trimming: 1 base; J trimming: 6 bases; junction bases outside the gene matches: 11. CDR3 length: 17 residues.

The CDR3, as DNA: TGTGCCAGCAGTGCCGGGACAGGGTCAAGGGAGCAGTTCTTC. Translation: CASSAGTGSREQFF. J is TRBJ2-1 and V is TRBV6-4, with TRBD1 matching over 9 bases. The ends lost 4 bases at V and 10 bases at J; junction bases unmatched: 8. The V gene's germline CDR1 is MRHNA and CDR2 SNTAGT. CDR3 length equals 14 residues.

The chain carries TRBV19 and TRBJ2-1; a possible D gene is TRBD2 (6 bases). CDR1 and CDR2 (germline): LNHDA, SQIVND (reference sequence). Trimming left V 7 bases short and J 10 bases short, with 23 bases between. This CDR3 has 15 amino acids. CDR3 region: CASNRRVDEEGEQFF. DNA for the CDR3: TGTGCCAGTAATCGGCGGGTGGACGAGGAGGGGGAGCAGTTCTTC.

This chain uses TRBV18 with TRBJ2-1; D not resolved. This CDR3 is built from 14 residues. The germline V gene has CDR1 KGHSH and CDR2 LQKENI. Trimming took off 2 bases at V and 6 bases at J, with 11 bases between the two ends. The CDR3 DNA is TGTGCCAGCTCACCAGCGATGGTTCGCAATGAGCAGTTCTTC. This sequence encodes CASSPAMVRNEQFF.

V gene TRBV14 combines with J gene TRBJ2-7; tentatively, D is TRBD2 (5 bases). Germline CDR1 reads SGHDN; CDR2 reads FVKESK. The CDR3 loop spans 15 amino acids. V gave up 1 base and J gave up 0 bases, with 10 bases separating them. CDR3 sequence (DNA): TGTGCCAGCAGCCAAGGGCTAGCCGGCTCCTACGAGCAGTACTTC. Translating it yields CASSQGLAGSYEQYF.

J is TRBJ2-7 and V is TRBV7-9; possible D gene TRBD1, 6 bases. The CDR3 consists of 15 residues. Trimming stripped 5 bases from V and 5 bases from J, with 19 bases between. The germline V gene has CDR1 SEHNR and CDR2 FQNEAQ (reference sequence). This CDR3 reads CASSPPLGRGNEQYF. CDR3 bases: TGTGCCAGCAGCCCCCCCCTTGGCAGGGGAAACGAGCAGTACTTC.